These T cell receptor beta chains were read from a single sample in a study of human T cells and chemical hapten exposure. TCRdb recomputed calls from the RACE reads with MiXCR, one row per CDR3 protein. The data contain some 64,000 distinct CDR3 sequences, approximately 10% of them singletons. Sequencing was performed on whole blood, taken in connection with sensitization to the hapten diphenylcyclopropenone (DPC). The receptors derive from a woman younger than 45 with alopecia areata. Some clones in this sample may be carry-over from other donors' samples. The CDR3 runs from the conserved cysteine through the conserved F or W. A D gene is named only where the DNA matches it firmly. Rows may omit the clone size; those that give it use once, few, many or a size class.

v_call	clone_size	j_call	d_call	cdr3_aa	cdr3_nt
TRBV6-1	many	TRBJ1-2	.	CASSVRVSHNYGYTF	TGTGCCAGCAGTGTGCGTGTTTCCCATAACTATGGCTACACCTTC
TRBV7-3	.	TRBJ2-2	.	CASSLGSGELFF	TGTGCCAGCAGCTTAGGCTCCGGGGAGCTGTTTTTT
TRBV30	.	TRBJ2-2	.	CAWRTLDTGELFF	TGTGCCTGGAGAACGCTGGACACCGGGGAGCTGTTTTTT
TRBV6-5	few	TRBJ2-3	TRBD2	CASRVAGATDTQYF	TGTGCCAGCAGGGTAGCGGGAGCAACAGATACGCAGTATTTT
TRBV4-2	.	TRBJ2-1	TRBD1	CVSSLPGTDNEQFF	TGTGTCAGCAGCCTCCCCGGGACAGACAATGAGCAGTTCTTC
TRBV25-1	.	TRBJ2-7	TRBD2	CASSEYGRELYF	TGTGCCAGCAGTGAATACGGGCGGGAGTTGTACTTC
TRBV11-2	many	TRBJ2-7	.	CASRGFGGQNEQYF	TGTGCCAGCAGGGGGTTCGGGGGACAGAACGAGCAGTACTTC
TRBV3-1	.	TRBJ1-2	.	CASRPRYPTSRQGLRYGYTF	TGTGCCAGCAGACCGAGATACCCGACGTCGCGTCAGGGGCTTCGCTATGGCTACACCTTC
TRBV4-1	many	TRBJ2-1	TRBD2	CASSQESTSGYHNEQFF	TGCGCCAGCAGCCAAGAATCGACTAGCGGCTATCACAATGAGCAGTTCTTC
TRBV2	many	TRBJ2-3	TRBD1	CASSAAVDRDPDTQYF	TGTGCCAGCAGTGCCGCCGTGGACAGGGATCCAGATACGCAGTATTTT
TRBV7-6	few	TRBJ1-3	.	CASSSGDGGGNTIYF	TGTGCCAGCAGCTCGGGGGACGGTGGTGGAAACACCATATATTTT
TRBV6-6	few	TRBJ2-1	.	CASSHTGMSNEQFF	TGTGCCAGCAGTCACACCGGGATGTCAAATGAGCAGTTCTTC
TRBV12-3/TRBV12-4	.	TRBJ1-2	.	CASSFKPGSSYGYTF	TGTGCCAGCAGTTTCAAGCCAGGAAGCTCATATGGCTACACCTTC
TRBV5-1	few	TRBJ1-2	.	CASSLAEGDRYGYTF	TGCGCCAGCAGCTTGGCTGAGGGGGACCGCTATGGCTACACCTTC
TRBV19	many	TRBJ2-3	.	CASSSYRGTDTQYF	TGTGCCAGTAGTTCCTACAGGGGCACAGATACGCAGTATTTT
TRBV12-3/TRBV12-4	few	TRBJ2-5	.	CASSMVRLQETQYF	TGTGCCAGCAGTATGGTACGGCTCCAAGAGACCCAGTACTTC
TRBV14	many	TRBJ1-4	TRBD1	CASSQIGTGAPRSEKLFF	TGTGCCAGCAGCCAAATAGGGACAGGGGCACCCAGGAGTGAAAAACTGTTTTTT
TRBV9	few	TRBJ2-5	.	CASSPDPGIQETQYF	TGTGCCAGCAGCCCGGATCCCGGGATCCAAGAGACCCAGTACTTC
TRBV20-1	.	TRBJ2-5	TRBD2	CSAATPRGGNQETQYF	TGCAGTGCTGCTACCCCACGGGGGGGGAACCAAGAGACCCAGTACTTC
TRBV4-2	many	TRBJ2-6	TRBD1	CASSYGQGAAGANVLTF	TGTGCCAGCAGCTACGGACAGGGGGCCGCTGGGGCCAACGTCCTGACTTTC
TRBV5-1	many	TRBJ1-1	.	CASQMNTEAFF	TGCGCCAGCCAGATGAACACTGAAGCTTTCTTT
TRBV3-1	.	TRBJ2-1	TRBD1	CASSQDLQGGLLNEQFF	TGTGCCAGCAGCCAGGACCTCCAAGGGGGCCTATTAAATGAGCAGTTCTTC
TRBV6-2/TRBV6-3	.	TRBJ2-5	TRBD2	CASSYQAGLGETQYF	TGTGCCAGCAGTTATCAAGCGGGGCTCGGAGAGACCCAGTACTTC
TRBV5-1	.	TRBJ1-4	TRBD1	CASSLGTTGRAEKLFF	TGCGCCAGCAGCTTGGGGACGACAGGGAGGGCTGAAAAACTGTTTTTT
TRBV10-3	few	TRBJ2-7	TRBD1	CAASGTGPHEQYF	TGTGCCGCCTCCGGGACAGGCCCTCACGAGCAGTACTTC
TRBV6-5	few	TRBJ2-5	.	CASSSPGAQETQYF	TGTGCCAGCAGTTCCCCGGGAGCACAAGAGACCCAGTACTTC
TRBV7-9	many	TRBJ1-5	TRBD1	CASSSGQGGQPQHF	TGTGCCAGCAGCTCCGGACAGGGAGGACAGCCCCAGCATTTT
TRBV18	few	TRBJ1-1	.	CASSPGEMNTEAFF	TGTGCCAGCTCACCCGGGGAGATGAACACTGAAGCTTTCTTT
TRBV29-1	few	TRBJ1-1	.	CSVGTNTEAFF	TGCAGCGTTGGGACTAACACTGAAGCTTTCTTT
TRBV4-3	.	TRBJ1-1	.	CASSREPGTEAFF	TGCGCCAGCAGCCGAGAGCCCGGAACTGAAGCTTTCTTT
TRBV5-4	few	TRBJ2-6	.	CASSLGASGANVLTF	TGTGCCAGCAGCTTGGGGGCCTCTGGGGCCAACGTCCTGACTTTC
TRBV7-9	few	TRBJ2-7	.	CASSWSAASPAGQYF	TGTGCCAGCAGTTGGTCTGCGGCGTCCCCGGCGGGGCAGTACTTC
TRBV11-3	.	TRBJ2-5	TRBD2	CASSLDGTSSETQYF	TGTGCCAGCAGCTTGGACGGGACTAGCAGCGAGACCCAGTACTTC
TRBV20-1	few	TRBJ2-3	TRBD1	CSATGTGDTQYF	TGCAGTGCAACCGGGACAGGGGATACGCAGTATTTT
TRBV10-3	few	TRBJ2-7	.	CAISESFISEYEQYF	TGTGCCATCAGTGAGTCTTTCATATCGGAGTACGAGCAGTACTTC
TRBV5-1	few	TRBJ1-1	TRBD1	CASSFGQGVAEAFF	TGCGCCAGCAGCTTTGGACAGGGGGTCGCTGAAGCTTTCTTT
TRBV7-2	.	TRBJ2-1	.	CASSTGTFAYNEQFF	TGTGCCAGCAGCACCGGGACCTTCGCATACAATGAGCAGTTCTTC
TRBV18	few	TRBJ2-1	TRBD2	CASSPSGGTYNEQFF	TGTGCCAGCTCACCTAGCGGGGGTACCTACAATGAGCAGTTCTTC
TRBV24-1	.	TRBJ2-2	TRBD1	CATNRGDTGELFF	TGTGCCACCAACAGGGGCGACACCGGGGAGCTGTTTTTT
TRBV7-9	many	TRBJ2-3	TRBD2	CASSLVWPGGTFTDTQYF	TGTGCCAGCAGCTTAGTGTGGCCGGGGGGGACATTCACAGATACGCAGTATTTT
TRBV19	many	TRBJ2-3	TRBD1	CASSAMTGVNANTQYF	TGTGCCAGTAGTGCTATGACAGGGGTCAATGCAAATACGCAGTATTTT
TRBV7-8	few	TRBJ1-5	TRBD1	CASSTGGHQPQHF	TGTGCCAGCAGCACAGGGGGCCATCAGCCCCAGCATTTT
TRBV18	few	TRBJ1-1	TRBD1	CASSPGTGGSAFF	TGTGCCAGCTCACCAGGGACAGGGGGCTCAGCTTTCTTT
TRBV6-2/TRBV6-3	many	TRBJ2-1	.	CASSWDGSRDEQFF	TGTGCCAGCAGTTGGGACGGGTCCAGGGATGAGCAGTTCTTC
TRBV27	few	TRBJ1-2	.	CASSSHNYGYTF	TGTGCCAGCAGTTCCCACAACTATGGCTACACCTTC
TRBV3-1	.	TRBJ2-3	TRBD2	CASSRYAGTSGVGDTQYF	TGTGCCAGCAGCCGGTATGCCGGGACTAGCGGAGTGGGGGATACGCAGTATTTT